These 12 T cell receptor beta chains share one sample of origin, sequenced in a study of a mutant IDH1 vaccine in newly diagnosed glioma. Time point here: week 35, safety follow-up. Alongside topical imiquimod, each dose of vaccine comprised 300 ug of mutant IDH1 20-mer peptide. These receptors lack a known antigen. Here immunoSEQ multiplex PCR was the method, and the copy in TCRdb shows in-frame clones only, minus some. Among approximately 45,000 clones listed, around 94% were seen once. This sample comprised PBMCs, obtained from a glioma patient whose treatment included an IDH1 peptide vaccine. The source is a man aged 45-60 years with glioma.

The rearrangement links TRBV6-5 to TRBJ2-7; 11 bases align to TRBD1. V was pared by 4 bases and J by 6 bases, with 5 bases of the junction left unmatched. CDR1 is MNHEY and CDR2 is SVGAGI in the germline V gene. The length of the CDR3 is 14 residues. The CDR3 here is CASSSPGTGGEQYF. CDR3 sequence (DNA): TGTGCCAGCAGTTCCCCCGGGACAGGGGGCGAGCAGTACTTC.

V gene TRBV27 combines with J gene TRBJ2-2; D unclear. CDR1 is MNHEY and CDR2 is SMNVEV in the germline V gene (reference sequence). This CDR3 is built from 16 residues. The V end lost 2 bases, the J end lost 4 bases, and 14 bases lay between the germline ends. As DNA, the CDR3 is TGTGCCAGCAGTTTAAACTTTGGGGTAACCACCGGGGAGCTGTTTTTT. The encoded protein is CASSLNFGVTTGELFF.

The chain carries TRBV19 and TRBJ2-2; D might be TRBD1 (5 bases). The V and J ends lost 7 bases and 3 bases respectively, with 12 bases between them. The germline V gene has CDR1 LNHDA and CDR2 SQIVND (reference sequence). The CDR3 is 14 amino acids. In DNA, the CDR3 is TGTGCCAGTAAGGGCAGGGATCACACCGGGGAGCTGTTTTTT. Encoded protein: CASKGRDHTGELFF.

The chain links TRBV14 to TRBJ1-1; maybe TRBD1 (5 bases). The V end was cut by 7 bases, the J end by 10 bases, with 22 bases between. CDR1 SGHDN and CDR2 FVKESK come from the germline V gene. The CDR3 sequence is 14 residues long. The CDR3 sequence is CASTEDSRTALAFF. CDR3 bases: TGTGCCAGCACCGAAGACAGCCGAACAGCGCTAGCTTTCTTT.

The V call is TRBV7-2, the J call TRBJ2-7; D perhaps matches TRBD1 (6 bases). The V gene lost 5 bases and the J gene lost 2 bases, with 13 bases spanning the gap. CDR3 length equals 14 residues. Germline V gene lookup returns CDR1 SGHTA and CDR2 FQGNSA. The CDR3 bases are TGTGCCAGCAGCGAAACGGACAGTACCTACGAGCAGTACTTC. This gives the protein CASSETDSTYEQYF.

A remark on this clone: An end of the junction does not agree with germline; a read error may underlie this. The CDR3 sequence: CSAGPYNELFF. CDR3 DNA: TGCAGTGCTGGACCTTACAATGAGCTGTTCTTC. The chain carries TRBV20-1 and TRBJ2-1; D call uncertain. Germline V gene sequence: CDR1 DFQATT, CDR2 SNEGSKA (reference sequence). CDR3 length: 11 amino acids.

The rearrangement uses TRBV5-4 and TRBJ1-4; 8 bases are shared with TRBD1. The length of the CDR3 is 14 residues. The germline CDR1 and CDR2 sequences are SGHNT and YYREEE (reference sequence). V trimming: 4 bases; J trimming: 8 bases; junction bases outside the gene matches: 7. CDR3 nucleotides: TGTGCCAGCAGCCTAGGACAGGGCCGGGAAAAACTGTTTTTT. Its translation is CASSLGQGREKLFF.

V usage is TRBV30 and J usage is TRBJ2-7, with D perhaps matching TRBD2 (6 bases). The CDR3 totals 12 residues. V shed 3 bases and J shed 3 bases, with 9 bases lying between them. Germline V gene data show CDR1 as GTSNPN and CDR2 as SVGIG (reference sequence). Written as DNA, the CDR3 is TGTGCCTGGAGCCCGGGGGTCTACGAGCAGTACTTC. It encodes CAWSPGVYEQYF.

The J gene is TRBJ2-5, the V gene TRBV5-1, with D possibly being TRBD2 (5 bases). Between the trimmed V and J ends, which lost 7 bases and 5 bases, there was a span of 15 bases. Germline V CDR1 and CDR2: SGHRS, YFSETQ. This CDR3 contains 13 residues. The CDR3 protein is CASWRAPGETQYF. CDR3 nucleotides: TGCGCCAGCTGGCGGGCGCCGGGGGAGACCCAGTACTTC. Complete variable domain (other parts from reference TRBV5-1 and TRBJ2-5): KAGVTQTPRYLIKTRGQQVTLSCSPISGHRSVSWYQQTPGQGLQFLFEYFSETQRNKGNFPGRFSGRQFSNSRSEMNVSTLELGDSALYLCASWRAPGETQYFGPGTRLLVL.

The V and J genes are TRBV6-1 and TRBJ1-1, with D possibly TRBD1 on 5 matching bases. CDR3 length: 13 amino acids. Germline V gene data show CDR1 as MNHNS and CDR2 as SASEGT. Trimming took 3 bases from V and 1 from J, leaving 6 bases between them. The CDR3 coding sequence is TGTGCCAGCAGTGACAGGGAGAACACTGAAGCTTTCTTT. Translated, it gives CASSDRENTEAFF.

This chain links TRBV11-2 with TRBJ2-7, with D unresolved. Trimming took off 1 base at V and 2 bases at J, with 9 bases between the two ends. Per the germline V gene, CDR1 is SGHAT and CDR2 is FQNNGV. The CDR3 loop spans 14 amino acids. CDR3 region: CASSLGGAAYEQYF. DNA for the CDR3: TGTGCCAGCAGCTTAGGTGGCGCGGCCTACGAGCAGTACTTC. The variable domain in full, completed from reference TRBV11-2 and TRBJ2-7, reads EAGVAQSPRYKIIEKRQSVAFWCNPISGHATLYWYQQILGQGPKLLIQFQNNGVVDDSQLPKDRFSAERLKGVDSTLKIQPAKLEDSAVYLCASSLGGAAYEQYFGPGTRLTVT.

The chain employs TRBV7-6 and TRBJ2-2; D is uncertain. Germline V lookup: CDR1 SGHVS, CDR2 FNYEAQ. V lost 5 bases to trimming and J lost 6 bases, with 7 bases between them. The CDR3 is 12 amino acids. Here the CDR3 reads CASSPFPGELFF. DNA of the CDR3: TGTGCCAGCAGCCCGTTCCCCGGGGAGCTGTTTTTT. The variable domain in full, completed from reference TRBV7-6 and TRBJ2-2, reads GAGVSQSPRYKVTKRGQDVALRCDPISGHVSLYWYRQALGQGPEFLTYFNYEAQQDKSGLPNDRFSAERPEGSISTLTIQRTEQRDSAMYRCASSPFPGELFFGEGSRLTVL.